This T cell receptor beta chain was identified in a study of shared clonotypes between healthy human individuals. Study conclusions and caveats: Sequencing depth was a factor that was expected to affect clonotype sharing among donors.

The CDR3 sequence is 13 residues long. Per the germline V gene, CDR1 is MNHEY and CDR2 is SVGAGI. V lost 2 bases and J 6 bases, leaving 8 bases between the germline ends. Regarding this clone: What it binds is unknown.

The method was immunoSEQ multiplex PCR; TCRdb's version includes in-frame clones alone and lacks a portion of them. The sample holds around 2.5 million clones, 93% seen once. The genes are TRBV6-5 and TRBJ1-5; D perhaps matches TRBD1 (6 bases). The specimen was naive CD4+ T cells from PBMCs. The subset: CD45RA+ positively selected. This receptor was taken from a man between 18 and 35 years old in good health. Some clones in this sample may be carry-over from other donors' samples. The CDR3 sequence: CASSYGGSQPQHF. The CDR3 region has the DNA TGTGCCAGCAGTTACGGGGGCAGTCAGCCCCAGCATTTT.